This T cell receptor beta chain emerged from a study of T cell changes during pregnancy in multiple sclerosis. Germline CDR1 is SGHNT and CDR2 is YYREEE (reference sequence). V shed 2 bases and J shed 5 bases, with 2 bases lying between them. The CDR3 loop spans 11 amino acids. Profiling relied on immunoSEQ multiplex PCR, and the TCRdb table lists in-frame clones only, not all of them. Of some 42,000 clones listed, roughly nine tenths are singletons. The chain joins TRBV5-4 to TRBJ2-1; D ambiguous. The sequenced sample was CD4+ T cells from peripheral blood mononuclear cells, obtained after pregnancy. The receptor was isolated from a female donor with multiple sclerosis, enrolled in a pregnancy study. CDR3 amino acids: CASSFNNEQFF. The CDR3 DNA reads TGTGCCAGCAGCTTCAACAATGAGCAGTTCTTC.